The rows below give T cell receptor beta chains drawn from one sample of a study of T cell repertoires in cytomegalovirus infection. TCRdb itself ran the reads through MiXCR, one entry per CDR3 protein. The sample contains approximately 500,000 distinct CDR3 sequences, 15% to 20% of which appear only once. Input material: CD8+ T cells from PBMCs. The receptors were sampled from a human donor in good health (CMV status not recorded). Some clones in this sample may be carry-over from other donors' samples. Each CDR3 is given with its conserved first and last residue. A D gene is named only where the DNA matches it firmly. Clone sizes are given selectively: once, few, many, or a class where the clone is expanded.

v_gene	d_gene	j_gene	abundance	CDR3nt	CDR3aa
TRBV30	TRBD1	TRBJ2-1	many	TGTGCCTGGAGTCCTGGGACAGGCGCTAATGAGCAGTTCTTC	CAWSPGTGANEQFF
TRBV6-6	-	TRBJ1-5	many	TGTGCCAGCAGTTACGGAAGAGATCAGCCCCAGCATTTT	CASSYGRDQPQHF
TRBV6-5	TRBD2	TRBJ2-7	-	TGTGCCAGCAGTTACTCTCCGGGAGGATACGAGCAGTACTTC	CASSYSPGGYEQYF
TRBV7-3	TRBD2	TRBJ2-1	-	TGTGCCAGCAGCTTTCGGAGCGGGGGGGCGAATGAGCAGTTCTTC	CASSFRSGGANEQFF
TRBV29-1	-	TRBJ2-1	few	TGCAGCGTTGAAGGTACTCCCGCTGACGAGCAGTTCTTC	CSVEGTPADEQFF
TRBV11-3	TRBD2	TRBJ2-1	few	TGTGCCAGCAGTTTAACCCAACTAGCGGGGAGCTCCTACAATGAGCAGTTCTTC	CASSLTQLAGSSYNEQFF
TRBV12-3/TRBV12-4	TRBD2	TRBJ2-7	-	TGTGCCAGCAGCTCACGAGCGGGGGCCGAGTCCTACGAGCAGTACTTC	CASSSRAGAESYEQYF
TRBV27	-	TRBJ2-1	-	TGTGCCAGCAGTTTACCTGAAGGGAATTGGTTCTTC	CASSLPEGNWFF
TRBV19	-	TRBJ2-1	-	TGTGCCAGTATGAACAGGGAAAACAATGAGCAGTTCTTC	CASMNRENNEQFF
TRBV6-6	-	TRBJ1-1	many	TGTGCCAGCAGTTACTCTAGGGAGGCCCCCGTTGAAGCTTTCTTT	CASSYSREAPVEAFF
TRBV7-6	-	TRBJ2-2	many	TGTGCCAGCAGCTTAGACTTATCGAACACCGGGGAGCTGTTTTTT	CASSLDLSNTGELFF
TRBV5-5	TRBD2	TRBJ2-7	-	TGTGCCAGCACCTTTAGCGGGGGAGGAGCCTACGAGCAGTACTTC	CASTFSGGGAYEQYF
TRBV4-1	-	TRBJ2-3	few	TGCGCCAGCAGCCAAAAAACCGGGAGTAGCACAGATACGCAGTATTTT	CASSQKTGSSTDTQYF
TRBV12-3/TRBV12-4	-	TRBJ1-5	many	TGTGCCAGCAGTTTGCCGGGGTATAGCAATCAGCCCCAGCATTTT	CASSLPGYSNQPQHF
TRBV7-3	TRBD1	TRBJ2-6	many	TGTGCCAGCAGACTAACCGGGACAGGGAATTCTGGGGCCAACGTCCTGACTTTC	CASRLTGTGNSGANVLTF
TRBV20-1	TRBD2	TRBJ2-4	few	TGCAGTGCTAGTCAACTAGCGGGAGTAAGTGCCAAAAACATTCAGTACTTC	CSASQLAGVSAKNIQYF
TRBV12-3/TRBV12-4	-	TRBJ2-7	many	TGTGCCAGCAGCCCTGGAGGGATCCACGAGCAGTACTTC	CASSPGGIHEQYF
TRBV29-1	TRBD2	TRBJ2-3	-	TGCAGCGTTGAAGGCCGTCTAGCGGGTAGGGAGTATTTT	CSVEGRLAGREYF
TRBV27	-	TRBJ2-1	few	TGTGCCAGCAGTTCCGTCGCGGGGCAGTTCTTC	CASSSVAGQFF
TRBV27	TRBD2	TRBJ2-5	few	TGTGCCAGCAGTTTAGAGCGGGGGCTCCAAGAGACCCAGTACTTC	CASSLERGLQETQYF
TRBV29-1	TRBD1	TRBJ2-2	few	TGCAGCGTTGAAGATGAGCGACAGGGGGGACGAGGGGAGCTGTTTTTT	CSVEDERQGGRGELFF
TRBV11-2	-	TRBJ2-3	-	TGTGCCAGCAGCTCCCCGACTGCCACAGATACGCAGTATTTT	CASSSPTATDTQYF
TRBV7-2	-	TRBJ1-1	many	TGTGCCAGCAGCGTTACAGGGACCTACACTGAAGCTTTCTTT	CASSVTGTYTEAFF
TRBV10-3	-	TRBJ1-2	many	TGTGCCATCAGTGAGTCGTCAGGGACCAACTATGGCTACACCTTC	CAISESSGTNYGYTF
TRBV9	-	TRBJ2-3	few	TGTGCCAGCAGCGTAGAGGAGGGGATTTCCACAGATACGCAGTATTTT	CASSVEEGISTDTQYF
TRBV12-5	TRBD1	TRBJ2-7	-	TGTGCTAGTGCCGGACAGGGGGCGAGTTACGAGCAGTACTTC	CASAGQGASYEQYF
TRBV29-1	-	TRBJ1-1	many	TGCAGCACACCTGGGTCCCTTGGGACTGAAGCTTTCTTT	CSTPGSLGTEAFF
TRBV10-2	-	TRBJ2-3	-	TGCGCCAGCAACGCGGGGTTTGGTGATACGCAGTATTTT	CASNAGFGDTQYF
TRBV11-2	TRBD2	TRBJ2-7	many	TGTGCCAGCAGCTTAGAACTAGCGGGGCCCTACGAGCAGTACTTC	CASSLELAGPYEQYF
TRBV11-2	-	TRBJ2-3	many	TGTGCCAGCAGCTTAATGAATACGCAGTATTTT	CASSLMNTQYF
TRBV7-2	-	TRBJ1-6	many	TGTGCCAGCAGCCAAGGCGGTTACTCCTATAATTCACCCCTCCACTTT	CASSQGGYSYNSPLHF
TRBV12-3/TRBV12-4	-	TRBJ1-5	many	TGTGCCAGCAGTTTAGGGGGGGCCCATCAGCCCCAGCATTTT	CASSLGGAHQPQHF
TRBV28	-	TRBJ1-1	many	TGTGCCAGCAGCCGATTAAGGGGGGCGCGCACTGAAGCTTTCTTT	CASSRLRGARTEAFF
TRBV12-3/TRBV12-4	-	TRBJ1-1	many	TGTGCCAGCAGTTTAATGTCCACTGAAGCTTTCTTT	CASSLMSTEAFF
TRBV7-8	-	TRBJ2-5	many	TGTGCCAGCAGCCCCCCCAGGGTGACCCAAGAGACCCAGTACTTC	CASSPPRVTQETQYF
TRBV2	-	TRBJ2-2	few	TGTGCCAGCAGTGGTCAGGAAAGGGACACCGGGGAGCTGTTTTTT	CASSGQERDTGELFF
TRBV2	-	TRBJ2-1	few	TGTGCCAGTGCGGTTGGGCAGTTCTTC	CASAVGQFF
TRBV11-2	-	TRBJ2-1	many	TGTGCCAGCAGTCCCCAGGGGTATAATGAGCAGTTCTTC	CASSPQGYNEQFF
TRBV9	-	TRBJ1-1	-	TGTGCCAGCAGCGTTGTCGTAGAGGGGGCTTTCTTT	CASSVVVEGAFF
TRBV2	TRBD2	TRBJ2-3	few	TGTGCCAGCAGTAGTCCCGGGACTAGCGGGGAGAGCACAGATACGCAGTATTTT	CASSSPGTSGESTDTQYF
TRBV6-2/TRBV6-3	-	TRBJ2-1	many	TGTGCCAGCAGTTACCCCAGAGGTAGCTCCTACAATGAGCAGTTCTTC	CASSYPRGSSYNEQFF
TRBV3-1	-	TRBJ1-4	-	TGTGCCAGCAGCCAAGATTTCGGCTCCGCTAATGAAAAACTGTTTTTT	CASSQDFGSANEKLFF
TRBV5-5	TRBD1	TRBJ2-7	-	TGTGCCAGCAGCTGGACAGGGGGTACCTACGAGCAGTACTTC	CASSWTGGTYEQYF
TRBV5-1	-	TRBJ1-6	-	TGCGCCAGCAGCTTCGACAGATCCAATTCACCCCTCCACTTT	CASSFDRSNSPLHF
TRBV7-3	TRBD1	TRBJ2-6	few	TGTGCCAGCAGCTTAACCCCTCTTCGGGACAGGGTTATGGGGGCCAACGTCCTGACTTTC	CASSLTPLRDRVMGANVLTF
TRBV7-3	TRBD1	TRBJ1-1	many	TGTGCCAGCAGCTCAACAGGGGGGAACACTGAAGCTTTCTTT	CASSSTGGNTEAFF
TRBV5-5	-	TRBJ1-5	-	TGTGCCAGCAGCTTGGCCCAAGGAGACCAGCCCCAGCATTTT	CASSLAQGDQPQHF
TRBV7-6	-	TRBJ2-7	many	TGTGCCAGCAGCTTAGCTGAGGGGTTTCCCTACGAGCAGTACTTC	CASSLAEGFPYEQYF